This T cell receptor beta chain originates from a study of blood T cell repertoires in COVID-19. Overall study context: T cells, B-cell-depleted T cells, or PBMCs provided the cDNA or gDNA that served as material.

About this clone itself: At one boundary the junction diverges from the germline segment, which might be a read error.

Profiled with immunoSEQ multiplex PCR; TCRdb holds only in-frame clones, not every one. The data hold 350,000 to 450,000 clones, with approximately 90% observed a single time. Within 2 weeks before study entry, exposed participants met a COVID-19 case. Sample: PBMCs or T cells enriched from blood (not recorded which). This TCR was sampled from a woman aged 35 to 49 who had been exposed to COVID-19.

CDR3 residues: CAWSVISGGPQEAQYF. The CDR3 DNA reads as TGTGCCTGGAGTGTAATTAGCGGGGGACCGCAAGAGGCCCAGTACTTC. This chain uses TRBV30 with TRBJ2-5; 9 bases match TRBD2. The CDR3 is 16 residues long. Germline-derived CDR1 and CDR2 are GTSNPN and SVGIG (reference sequence).